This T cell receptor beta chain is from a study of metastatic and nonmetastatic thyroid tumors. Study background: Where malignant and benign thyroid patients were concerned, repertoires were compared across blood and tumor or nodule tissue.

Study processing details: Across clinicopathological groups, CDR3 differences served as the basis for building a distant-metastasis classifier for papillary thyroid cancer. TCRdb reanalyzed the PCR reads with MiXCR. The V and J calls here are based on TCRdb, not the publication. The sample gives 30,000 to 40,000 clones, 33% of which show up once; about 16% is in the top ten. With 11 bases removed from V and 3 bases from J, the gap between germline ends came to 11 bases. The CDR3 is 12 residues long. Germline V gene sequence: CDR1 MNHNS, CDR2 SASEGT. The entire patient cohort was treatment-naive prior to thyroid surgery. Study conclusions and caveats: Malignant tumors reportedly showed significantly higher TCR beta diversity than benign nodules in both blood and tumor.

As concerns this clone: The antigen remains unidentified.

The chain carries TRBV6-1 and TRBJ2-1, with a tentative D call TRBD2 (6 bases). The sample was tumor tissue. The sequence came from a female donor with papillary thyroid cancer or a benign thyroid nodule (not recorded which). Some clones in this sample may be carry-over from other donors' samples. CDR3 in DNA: TGTGCCGGAGGGTGGATCTACAATGAGCAGTTCTTC. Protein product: CAGGWIYNEQFF.